This record concerns one T cell receptor beta chain sequence. Its target is unknown. Method: immunoSEQ multiplex PCR; TCRdb's copy keeps in-frame clones and lacks some. The table has roughly 130,000 clones, over 75% seen once. The data are from a study of radiation and T cells in renal cell carcinoma. Whole-study findings and limits: In blood, top tumor clones expanded by 2 weeks, shrinking by 4. Baseline intratumoral clonotype presence is unknown without pretreatment biopsies.

Deletions cut 5 bases from V and 2 bases from J, with 12 bases between. From germline, CDR1 is SEHNR and CDR2 FQNEAQ (reference sequence). The CDR3 consists of 14 residues. Time point meaning: baseline pretreatment blood. Treatment defined: 15 Gy SBRT to primary tumor, nephrectomy 4 weeks later. This renal cell carcinoma was of the clear cell type. This specimen consisted of blood, obtained from a patient whose treatment included radiotherapy and nephrectomy. The TCR was taken from a woman between 50 and 59 years old with renal cell carcinoma. V gene TRBV7-9 combines with J gene TRBJ1-2; D remains unclear. CDR3 DNA: TGTGCCAGCAGCAATCAAATAGCAAACTATGGCTACACCTTC. Translation gives CASSNQIANYGYTF.